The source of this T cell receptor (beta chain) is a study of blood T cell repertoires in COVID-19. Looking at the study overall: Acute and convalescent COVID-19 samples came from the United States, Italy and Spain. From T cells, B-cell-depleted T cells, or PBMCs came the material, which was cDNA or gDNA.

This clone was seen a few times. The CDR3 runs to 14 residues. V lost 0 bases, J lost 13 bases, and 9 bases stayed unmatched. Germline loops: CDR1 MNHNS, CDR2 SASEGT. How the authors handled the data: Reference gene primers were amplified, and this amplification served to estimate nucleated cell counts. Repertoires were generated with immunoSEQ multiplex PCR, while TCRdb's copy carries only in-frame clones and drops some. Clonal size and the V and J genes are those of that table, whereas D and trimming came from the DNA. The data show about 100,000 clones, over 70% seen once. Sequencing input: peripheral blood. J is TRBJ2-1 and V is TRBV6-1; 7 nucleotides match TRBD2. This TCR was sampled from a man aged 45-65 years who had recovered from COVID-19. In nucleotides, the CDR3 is TGTGCCAGCAGTGAAGCGTTCGGCGGGAGTTACCAGTTCTTC. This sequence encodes CASSEAFGGSYQFF.